This T cell receptor (beta chain) was captured in a study of Tregs in tolerant kidney transplant recipients. Study context: CFSE-labeled recipient PBMCs were cultured 6 days with irradiated graft donor PBMCs, then FACS-sorted.

Study-level results: Activated donor B cell expansion appeared to reveal the most relevant donor-specific TCRbeta repertoire. Validation in larger populations is needed because few patients were studied. No direct test of biological reproducibility was done here.

Sequencing was performed with immunoSEQ multiplex PCR; in TCRdb, only in-frame clones are kept and a portion is missing. Here the sample spans thousands of clones, roughly three fifths being singletons. Concerning this clone: Its antigen is unknown.

Germline assignment: CDR1 SEHNR and CDR2 FQNEAQ (reference sequence). Between the trimmed V and J ends, which lost 4 bases and 0 bases, there was a span of 3 bases. The CDR3 runs to 12 residues. Sequencing used CD8+ T cells from blood cultured with allogeneic cells. The source is a human donor in good health. This rearrangement joins TRBV7-9 to TRBJ1-1, with D uncertain. The CDR3 loop reads CASSYLNTEAFF. CDR3 DNA: TGTGCCAGCAGCTATCTGAACACTGAAGCTTTCTTT.